The 18 T cell receptor beta chains given below trace back to one sample, sequenced in a study of T cells in Graves' hyperthyroidism and ophthalmopathy. Amplification of TCR beta CDR3 regions was performed using RNA transcripts as template. RT-PCR in the first round (using the HTBI primer set) targeted the TCR CDR3. TCRdb passed the multiplex PCR reads through MiXCR, listing each CDR3 protein once. The table records about half a million distinct CDR3 sequences, 16% of them present only once. Material: blood. These receptors all stem from a woman in her 30s with Graves' ophthalmopathy.

V and J are TRBV2 and TRBJ1-2; 7 bases fit TRBD1. Per germline, CDR1 SNHLY and CDR2 FYNNEI. J gave up 5 bases and V 10 bases, and 4 bases lay outside the gene matches. There are 11 residues in the CDR3. This chain's CDR3 is CATRDSYGYTF. CDR3 bases: TGTGCCACCCGGGACAGTTATGGCTACACCTTC.

The chain carries TRBV25-1 and TRBJ1-2; D remains unclear. The CDR3 is 12 amino acids. With 3 bases removed from V and 8 bases from J, the gap between germline ends came to 10 bases. Germline V lookup: CDR1 MGHDK, CDR2 SYGVNS. CDR3 loop: CASSDLSGGYTF. In DNA, the CDR3 is TGTGCCAGCAGTGACTTATCTGGGGGCTACACCTTC.

Of note for this clonotype: The junction does not match germline at one end; this may be a read error. This chain links TRBV6-2 or TRBV6-3 with TRBJ2-1, with D possibly TRBD1 on 5 matching bases. The CDR3 runs 15 residues. Germline V gene data show CDR1 as MNHEY and CDR2 as SVGEGT. Here the CDR3 DNA reads TGTGCCAGCAGATCCAAGGGGAATGGGTACAATGAGCAGCTCTTC. This translates into CASRSKGNGYNEQLF.

This clonotype was observed many times. As DNA, the CDR3 is TGCAGTGCTATGGCCTTCCGTGACAGGGGCTCCAATGAGCAGTTCTTC. This gives the protein CSAMAFRDRGSNEQFF. The chain employs TRBV20-1 and TRBJ2-1; TRBD1 matches 8 bases. Germline-derived CDR1 and CDR2 are DFQATT and SNEGSKA (reference sequence). CDR3 length: 16 amino acids. Trimming removed 4 bases from V and 6 bases from J; junction bases left unmatched: 14.

The table lists this clonotype with a few counts. This chain uses TRBV27 with TRBJ1-5; the D is unclear. The length of the CDR3 is 16 residues. In germline, CDR1 is MNHEY, CDR2 SMNVEV (reference sequence). V was clipped by 5 bases and J by 6 bases, with 20 bases between them. CDR3 amino acids: CASSPLVGVGSQPQHF. CDR3 in DNA: TGTGCCAGCAGTCCCCTGGTCGGGGTTGGCAGTCAGCCCCAGCATTTT.

In its sample, this clonotype was seen many times. This chain connects TRBV6-2 or TRBV6-3 to TRBJ2-5; no clear D gene. V lost 4 bases and J lost 6, with 15 bases in between. Germline CDR1 reads MNHEY; CDR2 reads SVGEGT. The CDR3 has 14 amino acids. The CDR3 region is CASSSPFASQTQYF. CDR3 DNA sequence: TGTGCCAGCAGTTCCCCGTTCGCTTCCCAGACCCAGTACTTC.

A word on this clonotype: This CDR3 fails to terminate in the conserved phenylalanine or tryptophan, so it likely reflects a read error. The chain employs TRBV5-4 and TRBJ1-6; D unclear. Germline loops: CDR1 SGHNT, CDR2 YYREEE (reference sequence). There are 16 residues in the CDR3. V was pared by 4 bases and J by 0 bases, with 11 bases between. CDR3 bases: TGTGCCAGCAGCCAAGAACAGAGCTCCTATAATTCACCCCTCCACTCT. This encodes CASSQEQSSYNSPLHS.

V and J are TRBV7-3 and TRBJ2-1; TRBD2 is a possible D gene (5 bases). Trimming removed 2 bases at V and 1 base at J, with 12 bases between. Germline lookup yields CDR1 SGHTA and CDR2 FQGTGA. The CDR3 spans 16 residues. CDR3 DNA sequence: TGTGCCAGCAGCTTACTAGTGGGAGTTTCCTACAATGAGCAGTTCTTC. Translating it yields CASSLLVGVSYNEQFF.

In this sample, this clonotype turned up many times. The J gene is TRBJ2-2, the V gene TRBV28, with no clear D. The germline gives CDR1 MDHEN, CDR2 SYDVKM. The CDR3 spans 15 residues. Trimming shortened V by 7 bases and J by 4 bases, and 16 bases separated the two germline ends. DNA for the CDR3: TGTGCCAGCACTCGTCCTAGGACCAGCACCGGGGAGCTGTTTTTT. Amino acids: CASTRPRTSTGELFF.

This sequence joins TRBV2 and TRBJ2-5, with D unresolved. The CDR3 runs to 15 residues. Trimming took off 4 bases at V and 0 bases at J, with 12 bases between the two ends. In germline, CDR1 is SNHLY, CDR2 FYNNEI. CDR3 loop: CASSVPALYQETQYF. The CDR3 DNA is TGTGCCAGCAGTGTCCCAGCGCTGTACCAAGAGACCCAGTACTTC.

The chain has TRBV20-1 and TRBJ1-2, with a tentative D call TRBD1 (5 bases). The CDR3 runs 13 residues. The germline V gene encodes CDR1 DFQATT and CDR2 SNEGSKA (reference sequence). Trimming took off 5 bases at V and 3 bases at J, with 13 bases between the two ends. Written as DNA, the CDR3 is TGCAGTGCTTTCAGGGCTCTTGACTATGGCTACACCTTC. It encodes CSAFRALDYGYTF.

There are many counts of this clonotype. This chain uses TRBV5-1 with TRBJ1-2; D remains unclear. CDR3 length equals 12 residues. The germline gives CDR1 SGHRS, CDR2 YFSETQ. Trimming took 1 base from V and 8 from J, leaving 9 bases between them. The CDR3 bases are TGCGCCAGCAGCTTGAGCGGGGAGGGCTACACCTTC. Its protein is CASSLSGEGYTF.

This clonotype was picked up many times. The chain is built from TRBV6-5 and TRBJ1-2, with D possibly being TRBD1 (6 bases). V shed 2 bases and J shed 4 bases, with 8 bases lying between them. Looked up from germline, CDR1 is MNHEY and CDR2 is SVGAGI. The CDR3 is 13 amino acids. The CDR3 protein is CASSYGQRYGYTF. CDR3 nucleotides: TGTGCCAGCAGTTACGGACAGCGCTATGGCTACACCTTC.

This clonotype was counted at least ten times. The chain employs TRBV28 and TRBJ1-2, with unresolved D. This CDR3 contains 17 residues. Trimming took off 3 bases at V and 1 base at J, with 18 bases between the two ends. Germline assignment: CDR1 MDHEN and CDR2 SYDVKM. This CDR3 reads CASSFSPKILSNYGYTF. The DNA for the CDR3 is TGTGCCAGCAGTTTTTCTCCAAAAATTCTTAGTAACTATGGCTACACCTTC.

This rearrangement joins TRBV6-2 or TRBV6-3 to TRBJ2-7; D is unresolved. Between the trimmed V and J ends, which lost 6 bases and 4 bases, there was a span of 13 bases. The V gene's germline CDR1 is MNHEY and CDR2 SVGEGT. The CDR3 is 13 residues long. The CDR3 DNA sequence: TGTGCCAGCAGCCCTCCCCCGGCATACGAGCAGTACTTC. Protein product: CASSPPPAYEQYF.

This clonotype has only a few counts. The chain carries TRBV20-1 and TRBJ1-1; D unresolved. Trimming stripped 5 bases from V and 1 base from J, with 11 bases between. Germline V gene lookup returns CDR1 DFQATT and CDR2 SNEGSKA (reference sequence). The CDR3 loop spans 13 amino acids. CDR3 nucleotides: TGCAGTGCTCGTAGAGGGTGGAACACTGAAGCTTTCTTT. Amino acid sequence: CSARRGWNTEAFF.

The chain has TRBV6-1 and TRBJ2-2, with D uncertain. V lost 6 bases, J lost 7 bases, and 9 bases lay in between. Germline CDR1 reads MNHNS; CDR2 reads SASEGT. The CDR3 covers 12 residues. The CDR3 DNA follows: TGTGCCAGCAGCCGAAGACTCGGGGAGCTGTTTTTT. Translation gives CASSRRLGELFF.

This clonotype was picked up a small number of times. V is TRBV29-1 and J is TRBJ1-1; 10 bases match TRBD1. V lost 6 bases to trimming and J lost 11 bases; unmatched junction nucleotides: 6. The CDR3 contains 11 residues. The germline gives CDR1 SQVTM, CDR2 ANQGSEA. The CDR3 reads CSVGDRGTAFF. The CDR3 DNA is TGCAGCGTGGGGGACAGGGGTACGGCTTTCTTT.